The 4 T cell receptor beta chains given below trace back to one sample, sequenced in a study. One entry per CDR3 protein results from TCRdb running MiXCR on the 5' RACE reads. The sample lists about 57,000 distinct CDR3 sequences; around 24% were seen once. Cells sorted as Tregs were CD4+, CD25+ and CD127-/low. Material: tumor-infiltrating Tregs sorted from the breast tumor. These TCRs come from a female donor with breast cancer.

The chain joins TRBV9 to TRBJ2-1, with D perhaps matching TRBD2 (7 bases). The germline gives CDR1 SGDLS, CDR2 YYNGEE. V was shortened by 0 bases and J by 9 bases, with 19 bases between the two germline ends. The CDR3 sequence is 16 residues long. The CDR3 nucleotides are TGTGCCAGCAGCGTAGGTCTGGGGGGGCCCCTCGGTGAGCAGTTCTTC. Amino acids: CASSVGLGGPLGEQFF. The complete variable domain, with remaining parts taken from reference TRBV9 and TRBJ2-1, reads DSGVTQTPKHLITATGQRVTLRCSPRSGDLSVYWYQQSLDQGLQFLIQYYNGEERAKGNILERFSAQQFPDLHSELNLSSLELGDSALYFCASSVGLGGPLGEQFFGPGTRLTVL.

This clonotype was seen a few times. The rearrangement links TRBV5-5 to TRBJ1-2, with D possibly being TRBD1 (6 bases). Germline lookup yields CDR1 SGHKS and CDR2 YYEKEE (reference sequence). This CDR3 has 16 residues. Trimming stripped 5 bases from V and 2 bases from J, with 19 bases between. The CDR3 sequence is CASSWGQGALNYGYTF. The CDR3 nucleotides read TGTGCCAGCAGTTGGGGGCAAGGGGCTCTAAACTATGGCTACACCTTC. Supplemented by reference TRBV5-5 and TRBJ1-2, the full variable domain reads DAGVTQSPTHLIKTRGQQVTLRCSPISGHKSVSWYQQVLGQGPQFIFQYYEKEERGRGNFPDRFSARQFPNYSSELNVNALLLGDSALYLCASSWGQGALNYGYTFGSGTRLTVV.

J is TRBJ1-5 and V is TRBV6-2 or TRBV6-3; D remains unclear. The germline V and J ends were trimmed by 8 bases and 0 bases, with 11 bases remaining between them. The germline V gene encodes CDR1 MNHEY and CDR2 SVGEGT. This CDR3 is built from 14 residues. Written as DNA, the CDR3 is TGTGCCAGCGACGACCCATATAGCAATCAGCCCCAGCATTTT. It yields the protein CASDDPYSNQPQHF.

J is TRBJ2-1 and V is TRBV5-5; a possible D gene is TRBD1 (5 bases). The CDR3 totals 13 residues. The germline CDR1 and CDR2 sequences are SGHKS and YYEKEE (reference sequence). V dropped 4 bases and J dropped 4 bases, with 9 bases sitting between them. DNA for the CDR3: TGTGCCAGCAGCCAGGGCCTTTACAATGAGCAGTTCTTC. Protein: CASSQGLYNEQFF.